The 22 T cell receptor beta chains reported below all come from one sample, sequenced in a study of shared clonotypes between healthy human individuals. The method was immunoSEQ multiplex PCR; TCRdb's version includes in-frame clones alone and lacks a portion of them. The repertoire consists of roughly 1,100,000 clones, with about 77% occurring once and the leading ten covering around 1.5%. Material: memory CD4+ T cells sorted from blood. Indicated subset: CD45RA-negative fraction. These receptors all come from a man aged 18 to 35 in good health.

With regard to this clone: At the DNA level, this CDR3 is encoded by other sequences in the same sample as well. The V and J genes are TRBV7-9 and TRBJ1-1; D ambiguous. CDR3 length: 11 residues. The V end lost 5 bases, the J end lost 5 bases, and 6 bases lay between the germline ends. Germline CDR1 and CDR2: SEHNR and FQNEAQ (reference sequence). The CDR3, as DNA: TGTGCCAGCAGCCGTGGAACTGAAGCTTTCTTT. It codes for CASSRGTEAFF.

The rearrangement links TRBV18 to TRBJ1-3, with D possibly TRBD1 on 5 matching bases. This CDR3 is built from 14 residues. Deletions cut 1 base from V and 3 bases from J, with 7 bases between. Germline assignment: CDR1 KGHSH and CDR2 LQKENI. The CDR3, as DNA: TGTGCCAGCTCACCACGGACACTTGGAAACACCATATATTTT. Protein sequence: CASSPRTLGNTIYF.

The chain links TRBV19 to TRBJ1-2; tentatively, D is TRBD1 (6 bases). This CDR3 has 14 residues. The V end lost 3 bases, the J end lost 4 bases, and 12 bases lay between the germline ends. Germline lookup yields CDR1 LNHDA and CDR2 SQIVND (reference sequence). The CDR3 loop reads CASSMDSLSYGYTF. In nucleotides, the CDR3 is TGTGCCAGTAGTATGGACAGCCTTTCCTATGGCTACACCTTC.

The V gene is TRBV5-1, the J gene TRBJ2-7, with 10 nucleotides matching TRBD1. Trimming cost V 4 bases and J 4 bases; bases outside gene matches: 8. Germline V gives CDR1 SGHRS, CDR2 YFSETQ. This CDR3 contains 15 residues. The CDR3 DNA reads TGCGCCAGCAGCCTAGGGACAGGGGAGGAGTACGAGCAGTACTTC. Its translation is CASSLGTGEEYEQYF. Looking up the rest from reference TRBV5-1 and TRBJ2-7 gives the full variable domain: KAGVTQTPRYLIKTRGQQVTLSCSPISGHRSVSWYQQTPGQGLQFLFEYFSETQRNKGNFPGRFSGRQFSNSRSEMNVSTLELGDSALYLCASSLGTGEEYEQYFGPGTRLTVT.

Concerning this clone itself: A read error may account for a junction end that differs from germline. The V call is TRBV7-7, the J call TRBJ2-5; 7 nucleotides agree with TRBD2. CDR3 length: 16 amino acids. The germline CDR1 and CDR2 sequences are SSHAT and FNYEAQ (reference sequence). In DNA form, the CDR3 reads TGTGCTAGCAGCTTAGATAGGGGCGGGAGTGGAGAGACCCAGTACTTC. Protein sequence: CASSLDRGGSGETQYF.

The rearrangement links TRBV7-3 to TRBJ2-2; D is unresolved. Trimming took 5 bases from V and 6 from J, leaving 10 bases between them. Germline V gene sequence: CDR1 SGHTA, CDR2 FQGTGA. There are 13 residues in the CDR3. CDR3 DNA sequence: TGTGCCAGCAGCCAAAGGGTGGCCGGGGAGCTGTTTTTT. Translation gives CASSQRVAGELFF.

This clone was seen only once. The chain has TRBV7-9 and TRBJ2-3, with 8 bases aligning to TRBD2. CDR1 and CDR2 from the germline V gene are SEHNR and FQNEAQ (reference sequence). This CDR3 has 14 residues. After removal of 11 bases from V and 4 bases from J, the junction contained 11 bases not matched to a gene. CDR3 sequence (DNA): TGTGCCGGCGGGAGGAAGGGGGTCGCAGATACGCAGTATTTT. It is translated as CAGGRKGVADTQYF. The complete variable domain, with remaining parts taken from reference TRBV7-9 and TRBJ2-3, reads DTGVSQNPRHKITKRGQNVTFRCDPISEHNRLYWYRQTLGQGPEFLTYFQNEAQLEKSRLLSDRFSAERPKGSFSTLEIQRTEQGDSAMYLCAGGRKGVADTQYFGPGTRLTVL.

In DNA, the CDR3 is TGCGCCAGCAGCCAAGATTCAGGGGGGGCCTACAATGAGCAGTTCTTC. Protein sequence: CASSQDSGGAYNEQFF. This chain connects TRBV4-1 to TRBJ2-1, with D perhaps matching TRBD1 or TRBD2 (7 bases each). Trimming left V 0 bases short and J 2 bases short, with 11 bases between. The CDR3 runs to 16 residues. The germline CDR1 and CDR2 sequences are MGHRA and YSYEKL.

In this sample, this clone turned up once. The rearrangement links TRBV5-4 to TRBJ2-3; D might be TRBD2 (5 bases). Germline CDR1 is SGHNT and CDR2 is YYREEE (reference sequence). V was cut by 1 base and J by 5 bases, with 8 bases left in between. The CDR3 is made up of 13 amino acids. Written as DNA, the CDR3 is TGTGCCAGCAGCTTGAGAGGAGGAGATACGCAGTATTTT. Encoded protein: CASSLRGGDTQYF.

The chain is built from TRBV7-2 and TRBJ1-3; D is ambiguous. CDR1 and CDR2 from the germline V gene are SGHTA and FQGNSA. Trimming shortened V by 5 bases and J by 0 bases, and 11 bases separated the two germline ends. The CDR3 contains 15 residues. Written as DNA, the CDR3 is TGTGCCAGCAGCCGCCCCCGGGACTCTGGAAACACCATATATTTT. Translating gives CASSRPRDSGNTIYF.

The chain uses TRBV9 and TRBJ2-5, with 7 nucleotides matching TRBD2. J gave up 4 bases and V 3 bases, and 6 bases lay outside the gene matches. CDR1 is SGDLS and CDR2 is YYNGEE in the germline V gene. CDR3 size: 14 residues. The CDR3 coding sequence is TGTGCCAGCAGCGCGGGACTAAAAACAGAGACCCAGTACTTC. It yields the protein CASSAGLKTETQYF. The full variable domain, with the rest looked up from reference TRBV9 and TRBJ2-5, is DSGVTQTPKHLITATGQRVTLRCSPRSGDLSVYWYQQSLDQGLQFLIQYYNGEERAKGNILERFSAQQFPDLHSELNLSSLELGDSALYFCASSAGLKTETQYFGPGTRLLVL.

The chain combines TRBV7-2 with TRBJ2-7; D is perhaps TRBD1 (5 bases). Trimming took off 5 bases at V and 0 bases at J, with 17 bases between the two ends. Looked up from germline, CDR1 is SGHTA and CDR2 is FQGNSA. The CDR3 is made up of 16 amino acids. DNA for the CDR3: TGTGCCAGCAGCCAAAACACGGCAGGGATCTCCTACGAGCAGTACTTC. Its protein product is CASSQNTAGISYEQYF.

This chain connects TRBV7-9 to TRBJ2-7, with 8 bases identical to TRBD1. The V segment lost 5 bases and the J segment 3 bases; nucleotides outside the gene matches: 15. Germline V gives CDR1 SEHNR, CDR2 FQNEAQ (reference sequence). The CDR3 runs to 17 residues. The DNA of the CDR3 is TGTGCCAGCAGCCCAGCCCGCGCGACAGGGGTCCACTACGAGCAGTACTTC. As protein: CASSPARATGVHYEQYF.

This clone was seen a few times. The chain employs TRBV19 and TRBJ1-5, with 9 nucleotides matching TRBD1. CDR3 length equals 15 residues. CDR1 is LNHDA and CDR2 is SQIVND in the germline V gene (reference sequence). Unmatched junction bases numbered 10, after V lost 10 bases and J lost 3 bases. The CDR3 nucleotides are TGTGCCACCCAGAGGGACAGGGTCGACAATCAGCCCCAGCATTTT. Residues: CATQRDRVDNQPQHF. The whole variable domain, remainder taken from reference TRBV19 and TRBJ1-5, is DGGITQSPKYLFRKEGQNVTLSCEQNLNHDAMYWYRQDPGQGLRLIYYSQIVNDFQKGDIAEGYSVSREKKESFPLTVTSAQKNPTAFYLCATQRDRVDNQPQHFGDGTRLSIL.

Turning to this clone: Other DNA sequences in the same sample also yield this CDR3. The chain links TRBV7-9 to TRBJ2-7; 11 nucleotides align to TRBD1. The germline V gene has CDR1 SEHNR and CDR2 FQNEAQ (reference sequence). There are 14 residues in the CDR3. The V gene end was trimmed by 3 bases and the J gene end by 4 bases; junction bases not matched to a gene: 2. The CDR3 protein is CASSLGQGVYEQYF. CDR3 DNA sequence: TGTGCCAGCAGCTTGGGACAGGGGGTATACGAGCAGTACTTC.

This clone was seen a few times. DNA for the CDR3: TGTGCCAGCAGAGACAGGGGTTTTCTGAACACTGAAGCTTTCTTT. Translated, it gives CASRDRGFLNTEAFF. The chain couples TRBV6-5 to TRBJ1-1, with 8 bases lining up with TRBD1. Germline assignment: CDR1 MNHEY and CDR2 SVGAGI. CDR3 size: 15 residues. After removal of 6 bases from V and 0 bases from J, the junction contained 6 bases not matched to a gene.

The CDR3 region is CASSRKGVGDYGYTF. The CDR3 DNA is TGTGCCAGCAGCCGAAAGGGGGTGGGGGACTATGGCTACACCTTC. The chain has TRBV2 and TRBJ1-2; D is perhaps TRBD1 (6 bases). With 6 bases removed from V and 3 bases from J, the gap between germline ends came to 17 bases. The CDR3 runs to 15 residues. The germline V gene encodes CDR1 SNHLY and CDR2 FYNNEI.

DNA for the CDR3: TGTGCCAGCAGTCTTCAGCAGAATGAGCAGTTCTTC. Amino acids: CASSLQQNEQFF. The chain employs TRBV6-1 and TRBJ2-1, with D hard to call. Germline CDR1 MNHNS, CDR2 SASEGT. This CDR3 spans 12 amino acids. Trimming cost V 5 bases and J 7 bases, with 9 bases left between them.

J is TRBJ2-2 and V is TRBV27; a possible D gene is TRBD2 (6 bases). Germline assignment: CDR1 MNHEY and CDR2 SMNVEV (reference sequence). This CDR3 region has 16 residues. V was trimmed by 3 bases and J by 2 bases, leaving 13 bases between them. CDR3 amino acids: CASSFLRGTNTGELFF. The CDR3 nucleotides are TGTGCCAGCAGTTTCCTGCGGGGAACTAACACCGGGGAGCTGTTTTTT.

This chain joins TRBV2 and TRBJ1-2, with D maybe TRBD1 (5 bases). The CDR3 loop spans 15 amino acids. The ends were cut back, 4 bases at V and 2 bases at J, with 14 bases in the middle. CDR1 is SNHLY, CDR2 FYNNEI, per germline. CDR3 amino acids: CASSVQPGQNYGYTF. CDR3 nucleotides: TGTGCCAGCAGTGTCCAGCCGGGGCAAAACTATGGCTACACCTTC.

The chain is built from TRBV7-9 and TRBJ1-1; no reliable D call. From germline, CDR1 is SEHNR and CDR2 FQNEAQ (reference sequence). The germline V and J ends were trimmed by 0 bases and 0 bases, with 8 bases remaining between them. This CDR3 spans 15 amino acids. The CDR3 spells CASSLAGPVNTEAFF. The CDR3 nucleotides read TGTGCCAGCAGCTTAGCAGGGCCGGTGAACACTGAAGCTTTCTTT.

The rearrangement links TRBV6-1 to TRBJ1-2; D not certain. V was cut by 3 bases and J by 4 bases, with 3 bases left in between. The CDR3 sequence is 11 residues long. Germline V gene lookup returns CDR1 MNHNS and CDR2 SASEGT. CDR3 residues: CASSDSYGYTF. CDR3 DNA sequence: TGTGCCAGCAGTGACAGCTATGGCTACACCTTC.